A single sample gave rise to the 12 T cell receptor beta chains below, sequenced in a study of brain T cells in children with intractable seizures. Clones were read by immunoSEQ multiplex PCR, and TCRdb kept only the in-frame ones, dropping some. Of about 340,000 clones listed, 93% are singletons. Time point of the sample: blood from clinic visit 5 months post-surgery; TSC patient then seizure free. This material consisted of peripheral blood, taken 5 to 6 months after surgery. The receptors originated from a boy younger than two with tuberous sclerosis and intractable seizures.

V gene TRBV5-4 combines with J gene TRBJ1-1; D not resolved. This CDR3 has 13 residues. Per germline, CDR1 SGHNT and CDR2 YYREEE (reference sequence). The germline V and J ends were trimmed by 5 bases and 4 bases, with 12 bases remaining between them. As DNA, the CDR3 is TGTGCCAGCAGGTCAGGAAAAAGCACTGAAGCTTTCTTT. Translation gives CASRSGKSTEAFF.

This clone was counted once. The chain recombines TRBV7-9 with TRBJ1-4, with 9 bases matching TRBD1. The CDR3 totals 15 residues. Germline CDR1 SEHNR, CDR2 FQNEAQ (reference sequence). V gave up 4 bases and J gave up 5 bases; unmatched junction bases: 5. The CDR3 nucleotides are TGTGCCAGCAGCTCCCGGGACAGGGTGAATGAAAAACTGTTTTTT. Its protein product is CASSSRDRVNEKLFF.

The chain uses TRBV11-2 and TRBJ2-7; D is unresolved. CDR3 length: 13 amino acids. V was shortened by 0 bases and J by 3 bases, with 6 bases between the two germline ends. Germline-derived CDR1 and CDR2 are SGHAT and FQNNGV. The CDR3 DNA is TGTGCCAGCAGCTTAGACAGCAACTACGAGCAGTACTTC. The encoded protein is CASSLDSNYEQYF.

V gene TRBV4-1 combines with J gene TRBJ1-3, with D tentatively TRBD1 (5 bases). The CDR3 is 16 residues long. The V end was cut by 0 bases, the J end by 2 bases, with 11 bases between. Germline CDR1 reads MGHRA; CDR2 reads YSYEKL. CDR3 DNA: TGCGCCAGCAGCCAAGAACAGGCCGGCACTGGAAACACCATATATTTT. The encoded protein is CASSQEQAGTGNTIYF.

This clone has just one count. The chain recombines TRBV24-1 with TRBJ2-3; 10 bases agree with TRBD1. This CDR3 has 15 residues. The V gene's germline CDR1 is KGHDR and CDR2 SFDVKD. J gave up 7 bases and V 5 bases, and 8 bases lay outside the gene matches. The CDR3 coding sequence is TGTGCCACCAGTGGGGGGACAGGGGAGGAAAATACGCAGTATTTT. Residues: CATSGGTGEENTQYF.

Of note for this clone: The junction does not match germline at one end; this may be a read error. The CDR3 loop reads CASSQAGLANEQFF. CDR3 coding DNA: TGTGCCAGCAGTCAAGCGGGACTAGCAAATGAGCAGTTCTTC. The rearrangement uses TRBV6-1 and TRBJ2-1; TRBD2 matches 9 bases. Germline V gene data show CDR1 as MNHNS and CDR2 as SASEGT. The CDR3 is made up of 14 amino acids.

The rearrangement links TRBV6-6 to TRBJ1-6; D ambiguous. Trimming left V 4 bases short and J 0 bases short, with 10 bases between. CDR3 length: 16 residues. The V gene's germline CDR1 is MNHNY and CDR2 SVGAGI (reference sequence). CDR3 bases: TGTGCCAGCAGTTTCGACGGCCGCTCCTATAATTCACCCCTCCACTTT. Translating gives CASSFDGRSYNSPLHF.

The chain employs TRBV11-2 and TRBJ2-7; 7 bases agree with TRBD2. The CDR3 has 15 residues. In germline, CDR1 is SGHAT, CDR2 FQNNGV. V was pared by 5 bases and J by 4 bases, with 11 bases of the junction left unmatched. CDR3 amino acids: CASSDNLAGEYEQYF. The CDR3 coding sequence is TGTGCCAGCAGCGACAACTTGGCGGGAGAGTACGAGCAGTACTTC.

The rearrangement uses TRBV24-1 and TRBJ2-7, with 8 bases that match TRBD2. The CDR3 covers 15 residues. Losses at the gene ends were 10 bases for V and 2 bases for J; bases not matched to a gene: 12. Per germline, CDR1 KGHDR and CDR2 SFDVKD. The CDR3 nucleotides read TGTGCCACTTCAAGTTCACGGGAGGGAACCTACGAGCAGTACTTC. It yields the protein CATSSSREGTYEQYF.

The V and J genes are TRBV23-1 and TRBJ2-7, with 9 nucleotides matching TRBD1. TRBV23-1 is identified as an open reading frame with a role that is uncertain. V trimming: 6 bases; J trimming: 3 bases; junction bases outside the gene matches: 3. The CDR3 has 13 residues. CDR3 sequence: CASSPTGGYEQYF. CDR3 in DNA: TGCGCCAGCAGCCCGACAGGGGGCTACGAGCAGTACTTC.

The genes are TRBV3-1 (or the pseudogene TRBV3-2) and TRBJ2-3; D gene uncertain. The germline V and J ends were trimmed by 0 bases and 1 base, with 11 bases remaining between them. Germline V CDR1 and CDR2: LGHDT, YNNKEL (reference sequence). The CDR3 is 16 amino acids. The chain's CDR3 is CASSQDRTGGTDTQYF. CDR3 DNA: TGTGCCAGCAGCCAAGACAGGACCGGCGGCACAGATACGCAGTATTTT.

The chain carries TRBV6-5 and TRBJ2-7; 12 bases fit TRBD2. V lost 7 bases and J lost 7; bases outside the gene matches: 5. CDR3 length: 13 residues. The germline V gene encodes CDR1 MNHEY and CDR2 SVGAGI. The DNA of the CDR3 is TGTGCCAGCAAAACTAGCGGGGGGTGGGAGCAGTACTTC. The encoded protein is CASKTSGGWEQYF.